This T cell receptor (beta chain) was captured in a study of shared clonotypes between healthy human individuals. Overall study context: Used for every donor were three CD4 naive, three CD4 memory, two CD8 naive and one CD8 memory plate. General study findings and limits: Rarefaction indicated that sorted-subset sequencing remained incomplete although depth was large.

The assay was carried out at the deep level. Clones were read by immunoSEQ multiplex PCR, and TCRdb kept only the in-frame ones, dropping some. The data hold roughly 1,500,000 clones, with approximately 98% observed a single time. Concerning this clone itself: Its antigen is currently unknown.

CDR1 MDHEN and CDR2 SYDVKM come from the germline V gene. The CDR3 runs to 12 residues. V shed 7 bases and J shed 3 bases, with 9 bases lying between them. The gene calls are TRBV28 and TRBJ1-2; D perhaps matches TRBD1 (5 bases). Sequenced input: naive CD4+ T cells sorted from blood. Specified subset: CD45RA+ positively selected. The receptor was derived from a man aged 30 to 45 in good health. The CDR3 DNA reads as TGTGCCAGCACGGGGGAGTACTATGGCTACACCTTC. Translating it yields CASTGEYYGYTF.